Listed below are T cell receptor beta chains from one sample, sequenced in a study of graft-versus-host responses after intestinal transplantation. TCRdb's copy holds only in-frame clones and misses some; the assay was immunoSEQ multiplex PCR. The sample includes approximately 70,000 clones, 80% to 95% of them seen just once. This material consisted of bone marrow, taken around 730 days after intestinal transplantation. The receptors stem from a human patient who received an intestinal transplant, so some T cells may come from the graft donor. The CDR3 runs from the conserved cysteine through the conserved F or W. Fields, in order: CDR3 DNA, CDR3 protein, V gene, J gene, D gene, clone size. D genes are given only for firm matches. Not every row has a clone size; where given, it reads once, few, many or a size class.

CDR3nt: TGTGCCAGCAGCGTAGCCGGAGCGAACACTGAAGCTTTCTTT
CDR3aa: CASSVAGANTEAFF
v_gene: TRBV9
j_gene: TRBJ1-1
d_gene: -
abundance: once

CDR3nt: TGTGCCAGCAGTTTGATAGCGGGGGGGACCGGGGAGCTGTTTTTT
CDR3aa: CASSLIAGGTGELFF
v_gene: TRBV6-5
j_gene: TRBJ2-2
d_gene: TRBD2
abundance: -

CDR3nt: TGTGCCAGCAGTGAAGCAGGGGAGTACAATGAGCAGTTCTTC
CDR3aa: CASSEAGEYNEQFF
v_gene: TRBV6-1
j_gene: TRBJ2-1
d_gene: -
abundance: -

CDR3nt: TGTGCCAGCAGTGCGGACAGGGCTCCCTACGAGCAGTACTTC
CDR3aa: CASSADRAPYEQYF
v_gene: TRBV6-5
j_gene: TRBJ2-7
d_gene: TRBD1
abundance: -

CDR3nt: TGTGCCAGCAGCGCCTACAGGGGGAGCACAGATACGCAGTATTTT
CDR3aa: CASSAYRGSTDTQYF
v_gene: TRBV11-2
j_gene: TRBJ2-3
d_gene: TRBD1
abundance: -

CDR3nt: TGTGCCAGCAGAAGTCGCCCATTCTCCTACAATGAGCAGTTCTTC
CDR3aa: CASRSRPFSYNEQFF
v_gene: TRBV21-1
j_gene: TRBJ2-1
d_gene: -
abundance: -

CDR3nt: TGTGCCAGCAGTCCATACAGCGAACTCGGAAACACCATATATTTT
CDR3aa: CASSPYSELGNTIYF
v_gene: TRBV5-4
j_gene: TRBJ1-3
d_gene: -
abundance: -

CDR3nt: TGTGCCAGCAGCTTGTGGGATGAAAAGTATGATGAGCAGTTCTTC
CDR3aa: CASSLWDEKYDEQFF
v_gene: TRBV11-2
j_gene: TRBJ2-1
d_gene: -
abundance: -

CDR3nt: TGTGCCTGGACAGGGGGCTACGGTCAGCCCCAGCATTTT
CDR3aa: CAWTGGYGQPQHF
v_gene: TRBV30
j_gene: TRBJ1-5
d_gene: TRBD1
abundance: few

CDR3nt: TGTGCCAGCGGGGGGACTAGCCCTCAAGAGACCCAGTACTTC
CDR3aa: CASGGTSPQETQYF
v_gene: TRBV9
j_gene: TRBJ2-5
d_gene: TRBD2
abundance: -

CDR3nt: TGTGCCAGCAGCCCAGTGCGAGGGCCAGGGGACAATGAGCAGTTCTTC
CDR3aa: CASSPVRGPGDNEQFF
v_gene: TRBV7-9
j_gene: TRBJ2-1
d_gene: -
abundance: -

CDR3nt: TGTGCTAGTGGTTTGGTACTTAAGGGGTTGAAGACCCAGTACTTC
CDR3aa: CASGLVLKGLKTQYF
v_gene: TRBV12-5
j_gene: TRBJ2-5
d_gene: -
abundance: once

CDR3nt: TGTGCCAGCAGCTCCGAACTAGGGGGATATAATTCACCCCTCCACTTT
CDR3aa: CASSSELGGYNSPLHF
v_gene: TRBV27
j_gene: TRBJ1-6
d_gene: -
abundance: -

CDR3nt: TGTGCCAGCAGTCCCCCAGGAGTACAAGAGACCCAGTACTTC
CDR3aa: CASSPPGVQETQYF
v_gene: TRBV6-5
j_gene: TRBJ2-5
d_gene: -
abundance: -

CDR3nt: TGTGCCAGCAGCGACTACAGGGGGACTGAAGCTTTCTTT
CDR3aa: CASSDYRGTEAFF
v_gene: TRBV9
j_gene: TRBJ1-1
d_gene: TRBD1
abundance: -

CDR3nt: TGTGCCATCAGCGGAGGGGACTACCGGTCCTACGAGCAGTACTTC
CDR3aa: CAISGGDYRSYEQYF
v_gene: TRBV10-3
j_gene: TRBJ2-7
d_gene: TRBD2
abundance: -

CDR3nt: TGTGCCAGCAGCCCAACCACTAGCGGGGGGACCTACGAGCAGTACTTC
CDR3aa: CASSPTTSGGTYEQYF
v_gene: TRBV11-2
j_gene: TRBJ2-7
d_gene: TRBD2
abundance: -

CDR3nt: TGTGCCACCGCGGCCAGCGGGGCCCACAATGAGCAGTTCTTC
CDR3aa: CATAASGAHNEQFF
v_gene: TRBV19
j_gene: TRBJ2-1
d_gene: TRBD2
abundance: -

CDR3nt: TGTGCCAGTAGTATAGGGGCAGGGAGGTCTTACAAGCCCCAGCATTTT
CDR3aa: CASSIGAGRSYKPQHF
v_gene: TRBV19
j_gene: TRBJ1-5
d_gene: -
abundance: few

CDR3nt: TGTGCCAGCAGCTTGGACAGCCGCAATCAGCCCCAGCATTTT
CDR3aa: CASSLDSRNQPQHF
v_gene: TRBV7-9
j_gene: TRBJ1-5
d_gene: -
abundance: -

CDR3nt: TGTGCCAGCACACGCACGGAGACCCAGTACTTC
CDR3aa: CASTRTETQYF
v_gene: TRBV28
j_gene: TRBJ2-5
d_gene: -
abundance: once

CDR3nt: TGCGCCAGCAGCGGGATGGACAGTAACTACGAGCAGTACTTC
CDR3aa: CASSGMDSNYEQYF
v_gene: TRBV4-1
j_gene: TRBJ2-7
d_gene: -
abundance: -

CDR3nt: TGTGCCAGCAGTTATGGGGGGACCTATGGCTACACCTTC
CDR3aa: CASSYGGTYGYTF
v_gene: TRBV27
j_gene: TRBJ1-2
d_gene: -
abundance: -

CDR3nt: TGTGCCAGCAGCCGGTCAACCGGGGGGGAAAACATTCAGTACTTC
CDR3aa: CASSRSTGGENIQYF
v_gene: TRBV7-2
j_gene: TRBJ2-4
d_gene: TRBD2
abundance: -

CDR3nt: TGTGCCAGCAGTGAGGGTCCCTGGACTAGCAAAGAGACCCAGTACTTC
CDR3aa: CASSEGPWTSKETQYF
v_gene: TRBV6-1
j_gene: TRBJ2-5
d_gene: TRBD2
abundance: -

CDR3nt: TGTGCCAGCAGTTTCTTTTACGATAAACTAGCGGGAGAACCTGCGAACACCGGGGAGCTGTTTTTT
CDR3aa: CASSFFYDKLAGEPANTGELFF
v_gene: TRBV28
j_gene: TRBJ2-2
d_gene: TRBD2
abundance: -

CDR3nt: TGTGCCAGCGGGACTACCCTCTACGAGCAGTACTTC
CDR3aa: CASGTTLYEQYF
v_gene: TRBV6-6
j_gene: TRBJ2-7
d_gene: TRBD2
abundance: -

CDR3nt: TGCGCCAGCAGCCAATCCGGCCTTTACGAGCAGTACTTC
CDR3aa: CASSQSGLYEQYF
v_gene: TRBV4-1
j_gene: TRBJ2-7
d_gene: -
abundance: -

CDR3nt: TGTGCCAGCGAGGAGGCGGACCTCTATGGCTACACCTTC
CDR3aa: CASEEADLYGYTF
v_gene: TRBV19
j_gene: TRBJ1-2
d_gene: -
abundance: -

CDR3nt: TGTGCCAGCAGCAGGACATTAGAAGCTTTCTTT
CDR3aa: CASSRTLEAFF
v_gene: TRBV5-4
j_gene: TRBJ1-1
d_gene: -
abundance: -

CDR3nt: TGTGCCAGCAGCCGCGCCCCACCGAAAGGAGGGCAGTATTTT
CDR3aa: CASSRAPPKGGQYF
v_gene: TRBV6-5
j_gene: TRBJ2-3
d_gene: -
abundance: -

CDR3nt: TGTGCCACCAGCAGAGAAATAGCGGGAAGTCTCTATGAGCAGTTCTTC
CDR3aa: CATSREIAGSLYEQFF
v_gene: TRBV15
j_gene: TRBJ2-1
d_gene: TRBD2
abundance: -

CDR3nt: TGTGCCAGCAAAAAGGACAGCATGAACACTGAAGCTTTCTTT
CDR3aa: CASKKDSMNTEAFF
v_gene: TRBV6-1
j_gene: TRBJ1-1
d_gene: -
abundance: -

CDR3nt: TGTGCCAGCAGCCCCACAGGGCACGCTAACTATGGCTACACCTTC
CDR3aa: CASSPTGHANYGYTF
v_gene: TRBV6-6
j_gene: TRBJ1-2
d_gene: -
abundance: once

CDR3nt: TGTGCCAGCAGCCGACTTACAGGGAGAACTAATGAAAAACTGTTTTTT
CDR3aa: CASSRLTGRTNEKLFF
v_gene: TRBV14
j_gene: TRBJ1-4
d_gene: -
abundance: -

CDR3nt: TGTGCCAGCAGCCCCGGACGGGGACCACTCGGAGATACGCAGTATTTT
CDR3aa: CASSPGRGPLGDTQYF
v_gene: TRBV7-6
j_gene: TRBJ2-3
d_gene: -
abundance: -

CDR3nt: TGCGCCAGCAGTGAGAGCTACGAGCAGTACTTC
CDR3aa: CASSESYEQYF
v_gene: TRBV10-1
j_gene: TRBJ2-7
d_gene: -
abundance: -

CDR3nt: TGTGCCAGCAGCCCCCGACAGAAGAGCTCCTACGAGCAGTACTTC
CDR3aa: CASSPRQKSSYEQYF
v_gene: TRBV4-2
j_gene: TRBJ2-7
d_gene: -
abundance: -

CDR3nt: TGTGCCAGCAGCCCGCCAGGCGGCTATGGCTACACCTTC
CDR3aa: CASSPPGGYGYTF
v_gene: TRBV5-4
j_gene: TRBJ1-2
d_gene: -
abundance: -

CDR3nt: TGTGCCAGCAGTTACTTAGGGAGCTACGAGCAGTACTTC
CDR3aa: CASSYLGSYEQYF
v_gene: TRBV6-5
j_gene: TRBJ2-7
d_gene: -
abundance: once

CDR3nt: TGTGCCACCCGTCCGGGGGTTCATAATTCACCCCTCCACTTT
CDR3aa: CATRPGVHNSPLHF
v_gene: TRBV2
j_gene: TRBJ1-6
d_gene: -
abundance: -

CDR3nt: TGCAGCGTGGGGACCAAATTACAGGCCTATGGCTACACCTTC
CDR3aa: CSVGTKLQAYGYTF
v_gene: TRBV29-1
j_gene: TRBJ1-2
d_gene: -
abundance: -

CDR3nt: TGTGCCAGCAGCTTAAGGGGACTTAATAGCAATCAGCCCCAGCATTTT
CDR3aa: CASSLRGLNSNQPQHF
v_gene: TRBV7-2
j_gene: TRBJ1-5
d_gene: -
abundance: -

CDR3nt: TGTGCCAGTAGTGTTACTAGCGGATCAGATACGCAGTATTTT
CDR3aa: CASSVTSGSDTQYF
v_gene: TRBV19
j_gene: TRBJ2-3
d_gene: TRBD2
abundance: -

CDR3nt: TGTGCCAGCAACCGGGTTGCCGGGGAGCTGTTTTTT
CDR3aa: CASNRVAGELFF
v_gene: TRBV6-5
j_gene: TRBJ2-2
d_gene: -
abundance: -

CDR3nt: TGTGCCAGCAGTGAAACCTTTGGATCGAACTATGGCTACACCTTC
CDR3aa: CASSETFGSNYGYTF
v_gene: TRBV25-1
j_gene: TRBJ1-2
d_gene: -
abundance: -